Each of the 14 T cell receptor beta chains below was sequenced from the same sample in a study of blood T cell repertoires in COVID-19. The method was immunoSEQ multiplex PCR; TCRdb's version includes in-frame clones alone and lacks a portion of them. This table holds some 150,000 clones, approximately 83% found once. Sequenced sample: peripheral blood. The receptor set was obtained from a woman aged 55-70 years with COVID-19, enrolled during active disease.

This chain connects TRBV7-9 to TRBJ2-7; TRBD1 aligns across 8 bases. Trimming at V came to 5 bases and at J to 3 bases, leaving 15 bases not matched to a gene. CDR1 and CDR2 from the germline V gene are SEHNR and FQNEAQ (reference sequence). This CDR3 comprises 17 residues. The CDR3 nucleotides are TGTGCCAGCAGCCCCCGTTTTATGACAGGGGTAAGCTACGAGCAGTACTTC. It specifies CASSPRFMTGVSYEQYF.

The chain combines TRBV7-2 with TRBJ2-7; TRBD2 matches at 12 bases. Losses at the gene ends were 6 bases for V and 4 bases for J; bases not matched to a gene: 7. Germline CDR1 SGHTA, CDR2 FQGNSA. The CDR3 consists of 15 residues. The CDR3 region is CASRKGLAGGYEQYF. CDR3 nucleotides: TGTGCCAGCAGGAAGGGACTAGCGGGCGGTTACGAGCAGTACTTC.

J is TRBJ1-5 and V is TRBV5-1; D is uncertain. CDR3 length equals 14 residues. With 0 bases removed from V and 4 bases from J, the gap between germline ends came to 8 bases. Germline V gene sequence: CDR1 SGHRS, CDR2 YFSETQ. Here the CDR3 reads CASSLGGKNQPQHF. Here the CDR3 DNA reads TGCGCCAGCAGCTTGGGAGGGAAGAATCAGCCCCAGCATTTT.

The chain joins TRBV9 to TRBJ2-6; perhaps TRBD2 as D (5 bases). Germline-derived CDR1 and CDR2 are SGDLS and YYNGEE. V was trimmed by 4 bases and J by 2 bases, leaving 16 bases between them. The CDR3 covers 17 residues. The CDR3 DNA sequence: TGTGCCAGCAGCCCCCGGGATGTCTCGGCTGGGGCCAACGTCCTGACTTTC. Residues: CASSPRDVSAGANVLTF.

This rearrangement joins TRBV9 to TRBJ2-1; TRBD1 matches 8 bases. Germline V gene data show CDR1 as SGDLS and CDR2 as YYNGEE. The CDR3 has 17 residues. Germline trimming cut 0 bases from V and 10 bases from J; bases unmatched to any gene: 15. CDR3 protein: CASSVGWAGQADGEQFF. CDR3 sequence (DNA): TGTGCCAGCAGCGTAGGGTGGGCGGGACAGGCCGACGGCGAGCAGTTCTTC.

The chain employs TRBV7-8 and TRBJ1-1, with 8 bases aligning to TRBD1. Germline V gene lookup returns CDR1 SGHVS and CDR2 FQNEAQ. V dropped 5 bases and J dropped 5; count of bases not matched to a gene: 10. The CDR3 totals 15 residues. DNA for the CDR3: TGTGCCAGCAGCACGTGGACAGGGAGGGGTACTGAAGCTTTCTTT. Protein sequence: CASSTWTGRGTEAFF.

CDR3 in amino acids: CASSHGGYTGELFF. The CDR3 coding sequence is TGTGCCAGCAGCCACGGTGGTTATACCGGGGAGCTGTTTTTT. The chain employs TRBV7-3 and TRBJ2-2; D is unresolved. Germline V CDR1 and CDR2: SGHTA, FQGTGA. The length of the CDR3 is 14 residues. V lost 5 bases and J 5 bases, leaving 12 bases between the germline ends.

This chain links TRBV10-3 with TRBJ1-1; 7 nucleotides line up with TRBD1. The V and J ends lost 6 bases and 1 base, in that order; junction bases with no gene match: 5. The CDR3 covers 14 residues. Germline CDR1 and CDR2: ENHRY and SYGVKD. DNA of the CDR3: TGTGCCATCAGCAGGGACAGCCCGAACACTGAAGCTTTCTTT. As protein: CAISRDSPNTEAFF.

This chain joins TRBV7-3 and TRBJ2-2; TRBD2 agrees at 8 bases. The CDR3 loop spans 16 amino acids. CDR1 is SGHTA, CDR2 FQGTGA, per germline. V was clipped by 4 bases and J by 5 bases; unmatched bases: 9. The CDR3: CASSSQERGITGELFF. DNA for the CDR3: TGTGCCAGCAGCTCCCAAGAGCGGGGGATAACCGGGGAGCTGTTTTTT.

The V gene is TRBV5-1, the J gene TRBJ2-2; D ambiguous. V lost 2 bases and J lost 1, with 6 bases in between. The CDR3 has 14 residues. Germline CDR1 reads SGHRS; CDR2 reads YFSETQ. The CDR3 nucleotides are TGCGCCAGCAGCTTTAACTGGAACACCGGGGAGCTGTTTTTT. Its protein product is CASSFNWNTGELFF.

This clone was counted a single time. The chain combines TRBV5-1 with TRBJ2-5; D is possibly TRBD2 (6 bases). V lost 6 bases to trimming and J lost 2 bases, with 14 bases between them. Per germline, CDR1 SGHRS and CDR2 YFSETQ. The CDR3 is 14 residues long. CDR3 in DNA: TGCGCCAGCACCACGGGGGACCCTCAAGAGACCCAGTACTTC. It yields the protein CASTTGDPQETQYF.

This chain connects TRBV3-1 (or the pseudogene TRBV3-2) to TRBJ2-2; the match to TRBD1 covers 9 bases. CDR1 LGHDT and CDR2 YNNKEL come from the germline V gene (reference sequence). CDR3 length: 14 residues. The CDR3 DNA is TGTGCTTCCGGGGGACAGGGTTCGGGCGGGGAGCTGTTTTTT. Protein: CASGGQGSGGELFF.

This chain uses TRBV5-1 with TRBJ2-6; TRBD1 matches at 8 bases. CDR3 length equals 16 residues. The V and J ends lost 2 bases and 5 bases, in that order; junction bases with no gene match: 6. Per germline, CDR1 SGHRS and CDR2 YFSETQ. CDR3 loop: CASSFGRGQRANVLTF. The CDR3 DNA reads as TGCGCCAGCAGCTTCGGCAGGGGGCAGAGGGCCAACGTCCTGACTTTC.

This sequence joins TRBV6-5 and TRBJ2-7; 7 nucleotides agree with TRBD2. The V segment lost 7 bases and the J segment 2 bases; nucleotides outside the gene matches: 8. Per germline, CDR1 MNHEY and CDR2 SVGAGI. The CDR3 covers 14 residues. CDR3 bases: TGTGCCAGCAAGGTGGAAGGGACTACCTACGAGCAGTACTTC. Translating it yields CASKVEGTTYEQYF.